This T cell receptor (beta chain) was captured in a study of control samples from healthy donors and cancer patients. This CDR3 has 16 residues. The germline V gene encodes CDR1 MGHRA and CDR2 YSYEKL. With 1 base removed from V and 6 bases from J, the gap between germline ends came to 16 bases. Only in-frame clones appear in the TCRdb table, and some are missing; sequencing was by immunoSEQ multiplex PCR. The repertoire holds 20,000 to 25,000 clones, under 90% seen once, with roughly 25% in the top ten. This rearrangement joins TRBV4-1 to TRBJ2-1, with D perhaps TRBD1 (6 bases). The sequence derives from a man between 60 and 75 years old with colorectal cancer. Material: PBMCs. The CDR3 loop reads CASSQGARGNLNEQFF. DNA of the CDR3: TGCGCCAGCAGCCAAGGGGCCAGGGGTAATCTCAATGAGCAGTTCTTC.